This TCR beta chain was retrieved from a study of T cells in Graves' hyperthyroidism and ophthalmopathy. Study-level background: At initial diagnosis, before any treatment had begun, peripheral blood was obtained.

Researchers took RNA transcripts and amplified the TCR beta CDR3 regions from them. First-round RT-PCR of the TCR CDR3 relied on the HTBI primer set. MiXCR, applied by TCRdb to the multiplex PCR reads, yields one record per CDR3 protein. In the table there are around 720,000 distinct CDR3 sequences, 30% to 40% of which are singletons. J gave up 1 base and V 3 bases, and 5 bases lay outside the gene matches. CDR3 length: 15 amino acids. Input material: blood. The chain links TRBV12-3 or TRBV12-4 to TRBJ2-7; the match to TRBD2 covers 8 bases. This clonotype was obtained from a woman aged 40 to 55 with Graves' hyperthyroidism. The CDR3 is CASSLPGLGSYEQYF. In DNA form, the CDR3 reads TGTGCCAGCAGTTTGCCGGGACTAGGATCCTACGAGCAGTACTTC.